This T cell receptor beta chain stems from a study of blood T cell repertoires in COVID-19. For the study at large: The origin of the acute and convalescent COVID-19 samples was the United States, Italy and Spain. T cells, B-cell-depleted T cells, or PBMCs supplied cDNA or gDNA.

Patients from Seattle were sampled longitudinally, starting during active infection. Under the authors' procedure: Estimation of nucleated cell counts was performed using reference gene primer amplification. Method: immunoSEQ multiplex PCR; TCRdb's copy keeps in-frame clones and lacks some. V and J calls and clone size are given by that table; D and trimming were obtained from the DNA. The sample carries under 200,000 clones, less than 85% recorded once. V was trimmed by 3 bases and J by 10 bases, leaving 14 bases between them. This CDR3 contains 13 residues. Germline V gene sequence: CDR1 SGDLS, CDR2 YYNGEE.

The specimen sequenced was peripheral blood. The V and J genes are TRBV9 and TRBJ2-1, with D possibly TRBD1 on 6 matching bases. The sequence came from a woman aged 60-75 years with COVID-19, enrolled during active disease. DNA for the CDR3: TGTGCCAGCAGCGCCTACTTCGGGACAGAGCAGTTCTTC. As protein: CASSAYFGTEQFF.